The subject of this entry is one TCR beta chain. Its antigen is unknown. A single base separates this from a much larger clone, so it may be a read error. The sample holds other DNA sequences that translate to the same CDR3. Time point indicated: pretreatment peripheral blood. Patients suffered from locally advanced or metastatic urothelial carcinoma. This record belongs to a study of PD-L1 blockade in urothelial cancer. The overall study: Every 3 weeks, patients received intravenous atezolizumab 1,200 mg, beginning 2014.

CDR1 and CDR2 (germline): SGHDT, YYEEEE. The ends were cut back, 0 bases at V and 1 base at J, with 6 bases in the middle. CDR3 length equals 14 residues. Every PCR received spiked-in synthetic TCR analog templates. Produced via immunoSEQ multiplex PCR; TCRdb's table is partial and in-frame only. The sample lists roughly 63,000 clones; roughly 79% were seen once. Study-wide points: Tumor-associated blood clones were expanded more by durable-benefit patients at 3 weeks.

The source of this sequence is a man in his 70s with urothelial cancer. This material consisted of PBMCs, taken around atezolizumab (anti-PD-L1) treatment. V and J are TRBV5-6 and TRBJ2-3; maybe TRBD2 (6 bases). The CDR3 loop reads CASSLGGGTDTQYF. The CDR3 region has the DNA TGTGCCAGCAGCTTGGGCGGGGGCACAGATACGCAGTATTTT.